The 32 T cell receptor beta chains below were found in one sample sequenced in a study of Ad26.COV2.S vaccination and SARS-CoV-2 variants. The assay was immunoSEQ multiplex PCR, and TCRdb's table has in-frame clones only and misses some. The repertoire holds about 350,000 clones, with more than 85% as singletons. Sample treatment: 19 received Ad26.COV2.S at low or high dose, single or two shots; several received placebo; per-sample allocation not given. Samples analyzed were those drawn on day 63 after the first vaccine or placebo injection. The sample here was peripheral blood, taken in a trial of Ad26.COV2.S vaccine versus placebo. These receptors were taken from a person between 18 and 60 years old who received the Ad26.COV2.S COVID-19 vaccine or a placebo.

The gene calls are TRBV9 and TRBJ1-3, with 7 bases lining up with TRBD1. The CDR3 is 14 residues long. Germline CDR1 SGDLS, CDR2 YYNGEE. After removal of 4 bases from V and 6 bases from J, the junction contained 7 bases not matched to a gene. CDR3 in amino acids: CASSKTTGLNTIYF. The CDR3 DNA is TGTGCCAGCAGCAAGACGACAGGGTTAAACACCATATATTTT.

This chain's CDR3 is CASTSGTSGRYEQFF. In nucleotides, the CDR3 is TGTGCCAGCACGTCCGGGACTAGCGGGAGGTATGAGCAGTTCTTC. The chain joins TRBV28 to TRBJ2-1; 15 nucleotides agree with TRBD2. Unmatched junction bases numbered 6, after V lost 7 bases and J lost 8 bases. This CDR3 comprises 15 residues. CDR1 and CDR2 (germline): MDHEN, SYDVKM.

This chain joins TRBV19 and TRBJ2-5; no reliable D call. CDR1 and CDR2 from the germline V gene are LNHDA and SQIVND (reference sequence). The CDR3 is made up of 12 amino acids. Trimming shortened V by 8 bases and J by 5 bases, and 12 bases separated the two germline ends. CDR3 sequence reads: CASGSGEETQYF. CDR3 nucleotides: TGTGCCAGTGGGTCAGGAGAGGAGACCCAGTACTTC.

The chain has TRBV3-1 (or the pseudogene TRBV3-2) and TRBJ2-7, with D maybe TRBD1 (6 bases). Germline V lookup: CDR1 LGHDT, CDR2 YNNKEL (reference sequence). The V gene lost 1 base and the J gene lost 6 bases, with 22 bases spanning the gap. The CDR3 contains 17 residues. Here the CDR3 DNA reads TGTGCCAGCAGCCAAGGGCGAGAGTTAACAGGGCGGAGCGAGCAGTACTTC. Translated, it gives CASSQGRELTGRSEQYF.

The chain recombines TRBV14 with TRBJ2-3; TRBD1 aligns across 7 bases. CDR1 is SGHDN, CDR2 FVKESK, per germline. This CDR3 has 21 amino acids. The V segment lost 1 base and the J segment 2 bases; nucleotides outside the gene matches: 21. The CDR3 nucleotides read TGTGCCAGCAGCCAAGTGCGATGGGACAGCTGCCCTGCCAACAACACAGATACGCAGTATTTT. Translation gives CASSQVRWDSCPANNTDTQYF.

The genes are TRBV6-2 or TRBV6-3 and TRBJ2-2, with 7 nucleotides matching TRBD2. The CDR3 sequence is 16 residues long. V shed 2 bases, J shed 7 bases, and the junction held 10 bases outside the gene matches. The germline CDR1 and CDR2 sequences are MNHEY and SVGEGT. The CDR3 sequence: CASSYGPGRVGGELFF. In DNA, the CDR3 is TGTGCCAGCAGTTACGGTCCAGGGAGGGTCGGCGGGGAGCTGTTTTTT.

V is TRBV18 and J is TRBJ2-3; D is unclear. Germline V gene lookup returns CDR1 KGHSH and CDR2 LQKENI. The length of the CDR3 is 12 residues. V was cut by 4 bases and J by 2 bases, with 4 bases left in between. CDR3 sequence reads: CASSHPTDTQYF. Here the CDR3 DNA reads TGTGCCAGCTCACACCCCACAGATACGCAGTATTTT.

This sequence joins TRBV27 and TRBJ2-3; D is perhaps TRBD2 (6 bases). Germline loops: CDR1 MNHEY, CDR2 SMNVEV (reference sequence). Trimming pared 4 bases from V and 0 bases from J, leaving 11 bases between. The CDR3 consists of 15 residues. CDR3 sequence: CASSSWEASTDTQYF. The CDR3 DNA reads TGTGCCAGCAGTTCCTGGGAGGCCAGCACAGATACGCAGTATTTT.

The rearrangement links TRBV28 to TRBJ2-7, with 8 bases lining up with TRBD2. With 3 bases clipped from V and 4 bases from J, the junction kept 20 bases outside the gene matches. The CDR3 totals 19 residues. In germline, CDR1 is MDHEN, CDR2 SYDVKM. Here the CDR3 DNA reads TGTGCCAGCAGTTTTCCCGAACGAATTAAAGCGGGAGAGGTTTACGAGCAGTACTTC. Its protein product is CASSFPERIKAGEVYEQYF.

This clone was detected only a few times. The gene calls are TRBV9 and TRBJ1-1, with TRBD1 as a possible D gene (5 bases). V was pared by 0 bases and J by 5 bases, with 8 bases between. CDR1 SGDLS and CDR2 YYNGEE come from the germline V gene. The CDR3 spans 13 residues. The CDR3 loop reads CASSVGWGTEAFF. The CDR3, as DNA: TGTGCCAGCAGCGTAGGCTGGGGGACTGAAGCTTTCTTT.

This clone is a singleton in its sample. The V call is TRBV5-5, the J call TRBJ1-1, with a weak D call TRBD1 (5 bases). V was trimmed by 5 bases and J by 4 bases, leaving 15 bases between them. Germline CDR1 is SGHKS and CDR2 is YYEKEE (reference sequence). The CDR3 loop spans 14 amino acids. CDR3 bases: TGTGCCAGCAGACCCCGGGGGGGGACCACTGAAGCTTTCTTT. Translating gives CASRPRGGTTEAFF.

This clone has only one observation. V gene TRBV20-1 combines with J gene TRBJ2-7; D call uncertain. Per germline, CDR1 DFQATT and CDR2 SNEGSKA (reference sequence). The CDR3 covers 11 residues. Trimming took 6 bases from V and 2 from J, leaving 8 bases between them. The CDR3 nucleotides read TGCAGTGCCCGGTCAGCCTACGAGCAGTACTTC. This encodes CSARSAYEQYF.

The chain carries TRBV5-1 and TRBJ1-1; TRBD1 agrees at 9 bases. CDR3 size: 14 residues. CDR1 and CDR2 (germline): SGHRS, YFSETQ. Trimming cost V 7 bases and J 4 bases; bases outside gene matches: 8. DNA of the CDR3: TGCGCCAGCGGGGGACAGGGAAGCGGCACTGAAGCTTTCTTT. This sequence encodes CASGGQGSGTEAFF.

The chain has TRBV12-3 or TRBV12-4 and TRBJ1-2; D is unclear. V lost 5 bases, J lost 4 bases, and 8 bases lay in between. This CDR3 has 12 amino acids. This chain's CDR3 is CASSRGSYGYTF. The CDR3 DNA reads TGTGCCAGCAGTCGCGGGAGCTATGGCTACACCTTC.

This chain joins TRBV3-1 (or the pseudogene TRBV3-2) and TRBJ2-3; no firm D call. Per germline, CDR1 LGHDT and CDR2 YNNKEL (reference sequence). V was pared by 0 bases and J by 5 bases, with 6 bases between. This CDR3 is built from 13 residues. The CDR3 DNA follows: TGTGCCAGCAGCCAAGATCGACTAGATACGCAGTATTTT. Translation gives CASSQDRLDTQYF.

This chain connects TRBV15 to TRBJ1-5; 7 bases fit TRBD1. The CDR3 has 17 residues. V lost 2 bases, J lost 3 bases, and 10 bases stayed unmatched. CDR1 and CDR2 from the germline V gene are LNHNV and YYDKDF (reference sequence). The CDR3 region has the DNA TGTGCCACCAGCAGAAAAGCCGGGACAGCATACAATCAGCCCCAGCATTTT. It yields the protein CATSRKAGTAYNQPQHF.

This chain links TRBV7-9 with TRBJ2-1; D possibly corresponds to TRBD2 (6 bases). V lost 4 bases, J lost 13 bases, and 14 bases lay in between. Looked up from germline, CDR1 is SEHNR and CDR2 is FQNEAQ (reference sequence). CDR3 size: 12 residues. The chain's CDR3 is CASSSDSGRQFF. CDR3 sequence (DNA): TGTGCCAGCAGCTCCGATAGCGGACGACAGTTCTTC. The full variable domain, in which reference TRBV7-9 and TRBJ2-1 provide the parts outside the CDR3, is DTGVSQNPRHKITKRGQNVTFRCDPISEHNRLYWYRQTLGQGPEFLTYFQNEAQLEKSRLLSDRFSAERPKGSFSTLEIQRTEQGDSAMYLCASSSDSGRQFFGPGTRLTVL.

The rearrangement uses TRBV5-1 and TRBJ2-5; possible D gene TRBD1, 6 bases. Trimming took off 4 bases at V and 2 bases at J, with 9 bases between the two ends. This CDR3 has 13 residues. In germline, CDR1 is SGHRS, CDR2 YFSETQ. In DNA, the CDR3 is TGCGCCAGCAGCACAGGACAGCAAGAGACCCAGTACTTC. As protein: CASSTGQQETQYF.

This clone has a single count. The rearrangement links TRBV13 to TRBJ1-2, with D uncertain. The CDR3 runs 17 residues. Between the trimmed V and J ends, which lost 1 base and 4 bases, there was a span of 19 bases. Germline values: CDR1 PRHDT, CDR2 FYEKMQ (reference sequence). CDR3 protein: CASSLDSSRGMGYGYTF. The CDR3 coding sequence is TGTGCCAGCAGCTTAGATTCAAGTCGGGGTATGGGCTATGGCTACACCTTC. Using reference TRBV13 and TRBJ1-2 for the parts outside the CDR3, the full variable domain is AAGVIQSPRHLIKEKRETATLKCYPIPRHDTVYWYQQGPGQDPQFLISFYEKMQSDKGSIPDRFSAQQFSDYHSELNMSSLELGDSALYFCASSLDSSRGMGYGYTFGSGTRLTVV.

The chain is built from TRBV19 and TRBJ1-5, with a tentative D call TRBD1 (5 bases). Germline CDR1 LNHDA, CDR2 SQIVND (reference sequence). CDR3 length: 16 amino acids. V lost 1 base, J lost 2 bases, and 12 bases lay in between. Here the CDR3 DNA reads TGTGCCAGTAGTATAGTCGGGGTGGGGGGCAATCAGCCCCAGCATTTT. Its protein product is CASSIVGVGGNQPQHF. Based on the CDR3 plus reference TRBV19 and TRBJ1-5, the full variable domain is DGGITQSPKYLFRKEGQNVTLSCEQNLNHDAMYWYRQDPGQGLRLIYYSQIVNDFQKGDIAEGYSVSREKKESFPLTVTSAQKNPTAFYLCASSIVGVGGNQPQHFGDGTRLSIL.

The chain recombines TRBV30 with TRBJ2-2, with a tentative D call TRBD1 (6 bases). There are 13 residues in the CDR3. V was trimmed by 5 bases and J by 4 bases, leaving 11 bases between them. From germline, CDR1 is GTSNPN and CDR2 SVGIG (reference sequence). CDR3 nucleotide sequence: TGTGCCTGGGGGGAAGGGGGCACCGGGGAGCTGTTTTTT. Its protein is CAWGEGGTGELFF.

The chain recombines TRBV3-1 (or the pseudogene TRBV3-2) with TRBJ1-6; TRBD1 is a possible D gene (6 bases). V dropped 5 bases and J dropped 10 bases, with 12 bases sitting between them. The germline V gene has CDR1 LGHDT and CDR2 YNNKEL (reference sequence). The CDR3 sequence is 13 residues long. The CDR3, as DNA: TGTGCCAGCAGCTACTACAGGGACTCACCCCTCCACTTT. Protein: CASSYYRDSPLHF.

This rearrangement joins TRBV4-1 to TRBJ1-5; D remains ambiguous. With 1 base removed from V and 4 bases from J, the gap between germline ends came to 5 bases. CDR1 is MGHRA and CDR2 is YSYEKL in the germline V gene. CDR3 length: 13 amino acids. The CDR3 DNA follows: TGCGCCAGCAGCCAAGGACTTAATCAGCCCCAGCATTTT. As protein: CASSQGLNQPQHF.

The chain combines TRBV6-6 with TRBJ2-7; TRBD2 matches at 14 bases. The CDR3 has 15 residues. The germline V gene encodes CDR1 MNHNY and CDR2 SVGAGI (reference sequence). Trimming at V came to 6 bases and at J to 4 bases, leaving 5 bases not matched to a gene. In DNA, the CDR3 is TGTGCCAGCAGACAGGGGACTAGCGGGAGTTACGAGCAGTACTTC. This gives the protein CASRQGTSGSYEQYF.

The CDR3 reads CASSLGTENEKLFF. The CDR3 DNA reads TGCGCCAGCAGCTTAGGGACAGAGAATGAAAAACTGTTTTTT. This chain links TRBV5-1 with TRBJ1-4; 7 positions agree with TRBD1. Losses at the gene ends were 2 bases for V and 5 bases for J; bases not matched to a gene: 3. This CDR3 has 14 amino acids. The germline V gene encodes CDR1 SGHRS and CDR2 YFSETQ.

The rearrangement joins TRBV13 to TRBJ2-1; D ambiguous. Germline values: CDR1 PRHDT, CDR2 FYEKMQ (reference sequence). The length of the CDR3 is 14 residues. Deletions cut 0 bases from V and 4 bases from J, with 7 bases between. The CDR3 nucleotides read TGTGCCAGCAGCTTAGGCCTTGGGTACAATGAGCAGTTCTTC. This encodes CASSLGLGYNEQFF.

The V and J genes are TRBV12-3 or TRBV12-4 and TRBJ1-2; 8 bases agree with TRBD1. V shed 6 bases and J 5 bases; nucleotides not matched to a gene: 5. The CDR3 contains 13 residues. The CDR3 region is CASSNGQGYGYTF. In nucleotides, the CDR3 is TGTGCCAGCAGCAACGGACAGGGATATGGCTACACCTTC.

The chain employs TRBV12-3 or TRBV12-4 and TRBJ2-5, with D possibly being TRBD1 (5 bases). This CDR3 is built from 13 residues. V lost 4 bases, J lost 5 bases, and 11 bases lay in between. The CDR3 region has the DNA TGTGCCAGCAGTTACAGGAGTAGGGAGACCCAGTACTTC. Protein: CASSYRSRETQYF.

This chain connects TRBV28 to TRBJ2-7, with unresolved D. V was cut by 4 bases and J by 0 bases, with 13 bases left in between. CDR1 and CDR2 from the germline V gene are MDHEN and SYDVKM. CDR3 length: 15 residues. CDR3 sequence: CASSSRHPSSYEQYF. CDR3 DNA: TGTGCCAGCAGTTCCCGACATCCGAGCTCCTACGAGCAGTACTTC. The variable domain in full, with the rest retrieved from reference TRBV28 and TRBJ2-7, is DVKVTQSSRYLVKRTGEKVFLECVQDMDHENMFWYRQDPGLGLRLIYFSYDVKMKEKGDIPEGYSVSREKKERFSLILESASTNQTSMYLCASSSRHPSSYEQYFGPGTRLTVT.

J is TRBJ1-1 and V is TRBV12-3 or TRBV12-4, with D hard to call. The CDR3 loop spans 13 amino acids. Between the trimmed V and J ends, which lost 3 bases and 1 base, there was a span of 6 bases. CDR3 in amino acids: CASSFRENTEAFF. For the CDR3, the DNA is TGTGCCAGCAGTTTCCGCGAGAACACTGAAGCTTTCTTT.

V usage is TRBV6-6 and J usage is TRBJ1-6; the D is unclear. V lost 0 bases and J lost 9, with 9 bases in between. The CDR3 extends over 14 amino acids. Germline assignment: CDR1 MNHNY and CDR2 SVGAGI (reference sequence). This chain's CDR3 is CASSYSSEGSPLHF. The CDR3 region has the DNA TGTGCCAGCAGTTACTCGTCTGAGGGTTCACCCCTCCACTTT.

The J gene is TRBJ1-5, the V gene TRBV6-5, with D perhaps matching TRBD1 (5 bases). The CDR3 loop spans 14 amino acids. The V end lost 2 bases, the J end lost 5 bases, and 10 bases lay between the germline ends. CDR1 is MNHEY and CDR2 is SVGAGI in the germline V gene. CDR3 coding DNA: TGTGCCAGCAGTTACCTCGACAGCTATCAGCCCCAGCATTTT. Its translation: CASSYLDSYQPQHF.